The 30 T cell receptor beta chains listed next were all sequenced from one sample in a study of human CD8 memory T cell subsets. UMI-labeled 5' RACE yielded the TCR beta libraries. TCRdb reprocessed the 5' RACE reads and stores each CDR3 protein as one record, lacking DNA. The sample holds a few thousand distinct CDR3 sequences. Sequencing input: CD8+ effector memory T cells (TEM) sorted from PBMCs. The subset here: effector memory CD8 T cells, CCR7- CD45RO+ CD95+. These receptors originate from a human donor in good health.

The V call is TRBV18, the J call TRBJ1-2; TCRdb indicates TRBD1, and absent DNA this call remains unverified. CDR3 length: 17 amino acids. The germline V gene has CDR1 KGHSH and CDR2 LQKENI. CDR3: CASTTADRVLPGYGYTF.

The chain joins TRBV19 to TRBJ2-1; TCRdb picks TRBD1, but there is no DNA to check that call. Germline values: CDR1 LNHDA, CDR2 SQIVND (reference sequence). The CDR3 contains 17 residues. This chain's CDR3 is CASSIFGGGNSYNEQFF.

Judged by frequency, this clonotype is medium-sized. The chain couples TRBV7-6 to TRBJ1-5. The CDR3 spans 13 residues. The germline V gene has CDR1 SGHVS and CDR2 FNYEAQ. CDR3 residues: CASSLRRDQPQHF.

The chain has TRBV9 and TRBJ2-7. In germline, CDR1 is SGDLS, CDR2 YYNGEE. The CDR3 runs 14 residues. This CDR3 is CASSVGGSSYEQYF.

Its frequency marks this clonotype as medium-sized. CDR3 sequence reads: CASSSLKRDREMGQPQHF. The J gene is TRBJ1-5, the V gene TRBV21-1; TCRdb outputs TRBD1, but without DNA this stays unchecked. TRBV21-1 is termed a pseudogene. The CDR3 sequence is 18 residues long.

This chain connects TRBV10-3 to TRBJ2-7; checking the TCRdb D call of TRBD2 is not possible without DNA. CDR3 size: 14 residues. Germline CDR1 reads ENHRY; CDR2 reads SYGVKD. The CDR3 here is CAISDWRESYEQYF.

The rearrangement joins TRBV3-1 to TRBJ2-7; TCRdb picks TRBD1, but there is no DNA to check that call. CDR3 size: 14 residues. Germline loops: CDR1 LGHDT, CDR2 YNNKEL (reference sequence). The chain's CDR3 is CASSPGTGNYEQYF.

Frequency places this clonotype as medium-sized. The chain employs TRBV11-2 and TRBJ2-1; TCRdb's assignment of TRBD1 cannot be checked, as there is no DNA. The CDR3 sequence is 14 residues long. CDR1 is SGHAT and CDR2 is FQNNGV in the germline V gene. The CDR3 is CASREPGAENEQFF.

This clonotype shows up as medium-sized by frequency. The rearrangement uses TRBV7-8 and TRBJ2-5; the TCRdb call, TRBD1, lacks DNA for checking. CDR1 SGHVS and CDR2 FQNEAQ come from the germline V gene. CDR3 length equals 15 residues. The CDR3 sequence is CASRPTEFPQETQYF.

This clonotype ranks as medium-sized in terms of frequency. This chain links TRBV20-1 with TRBJ2-3; TCRdb's D call, TRBD1, is unchecked because there is no DNA. CDR3 length: 16 amino acids. Germline V gene sequence: CDR1 DFQATT, CDR2 SNEGSKA (reference sequence). The CDR3 here is CSARDLSGGASDTQYF.

The chain couples TRBV2 to TRBJ2-7; the TCRdb D gene call, TRBD1, has no DNA to confirm it. Germline CDR1 SNHLY, CDR2 FYNNEI. The CDR3 is 14 residues long. The CDR3 loop is CASSGATGPYEQYF.

This chain uses TRBV4-1 with TRBJ1-5. Germline CDR1 reads MGHRA; CDR2 reads YSYEKL. The CDR3 is made up of 15 amino acids. The chain's CDR3 is CASSQVAGPRQPQHF.

The genes are TRBV14 and TRBJ1-4. The germline CDR1 and CDR2 sequences are SGHDN and FVKESK. The CDR3 totals 15 residues. The CDR3 is CASSQGGTADEKLFF.

The CDR3 protein is CASSLVSGLLEEQYF. The J gene is TRBJ2-7, the V gene TRBV7-9; the TCRdb D gene call, TRBD2, has no DNA to confirm it. CDR1 and CDR2 (germline): SEHNR, FQNEAQ (reference sequence). This CDR3 has 15 amino acids.

This chain uses TRBV19 with TRBJ2-1; absent DNA, TCRdb's TRBD2 call cannot be checked. Looked up from germline, CDR1 is LNHDA and CDR2 is SQIVND (reference sequence). CDR3 length: 14 residues. The CDR3 is CASSPPGGAGGMFF.

The CDR3 sequence: CASSQGISGPYEQYF. V usage is TRBV4-3 and J usage is TRBJ2-7; TCRdb lists TRBD1, though no DNA is available to test this call. CDR1 is LGHNA, CDR2 YSLEER, per germline. The CDR3 consists of 15 residues.

The chain employs TRBV2 and TRBJ1-5; TCRdb names TRBD1, which stays unverified in the absence of DNA. The germline V gene has CDR1 SNHLY and CDR2 FYNNEI. This CDR3 has 14 residues. The CDR3 protein is CASSNNREGQPQHF.

This clonotype is labeled medium-sized based on frequency. The CDR3 reads CSARDLITMEGSGYEQYF. The chain carries TRBV20-1 and TRBJ2-7; TCRdb's D call of TRBD2 is untestable without DNA. Germline V lookup: CDR1 DFQATT, CDR2 SNEGSKA (reference sequence). This CDR3 has 18 amino acids.

The CDR3 sequence: CASSLDRDSTGEQYF. This chain links TRBV7-9 with TRBJ2-7; the TCRdb call, TRBD2, lacks DNA for checking. Germline CDR1 SEHNR, CDR2 FQNEAQ (reference sequence). The CDR3 sequence is 15 residues long.

This chain joins TRBV6-5 and TRBJ1-1. Germline loops: CDR1 MNHEY, CDR2 SVGAGI. The CDR3 totals 14 residues. This CDR3 is CASSLAGGNTEAFF.

CDR3 sequence reads: CSARDIEAGSYNSPLHF. This chain links TRBV20-1 with TRBJ1-6; with no DNA, the TCRdb D assignment of TRBD1 cannot be verified. This CDR3 comprises 17 residues. Germline lookup yields CDR1 DFQATT and CDR2 SNEGSKA (reference sequence).

V is TRBV7-8 and J is TRBJ2-7; the D gene TCRdb calls, TRBD1, cannot be checked with no DNA. This CDR3 has 14 residues. Germline V gives CDR1 SGHVS, CDR2 FQNEAQ. The CDR3 protein is CASSQLEGAPEQYF.

J is TRBJ1-1 and V is TRBV29-1. The CDR3 consists of 13 residues. Germline V CDR1 and CDR2: SQVTM, ANQGSEA. The CDR3 here is CSVEVGEYTEAFF. The whole variable domain, filled in from reference TRBV29-1 and TRBJ1-1, reads SAVISQKPSRDICQRGTSLTIQCQVDSQVTMMFWYRQQPGQSLTLIATANQGSEATYESGFVIDKFPISRPNLTFSTLTVSNMSPEDSSIYLCSVEVGEYTEAFFGQGTRLTVV.

The V and J genes are TRBV29-1 and TRBJ2-1; TCRdb gives TRBD2 as the D gene, but with no DNA this cannot be confirmed. CDR1 is SQVTM, CDR2 ANQGSEA, per germline. The CDR3 is 16 residues long. CDR3 sequence reads: CSVYVAGGLTYNEQFF.

This clonotype shows up as medium-sized by frequency. V gene TRBV7-2 combines with J gene TRBJ2-3; TCRdb's assignment of TRBD2 cannot be checked, as there is no DNA. The CDR3 spans 16 residues. Germline assignment: CDR1 SGHTA and CDR2 FQGNSA. CDR3 loop: CASSLGSGTFTDTQYF.

V usage is TRBV6-5 and J usage is TRBJ2-1. CDR3 size: 14 residues. Germline V CDR1 and CDR2: MNHEY, SVGAGI. The CDR3: CASSLSSSYNEQFF.

The V gene is TRBV7-9, the J gene TRBJ2-1; no DNA is available, so the TRBD2 call from TCRdb remains unchecked. CDR1 is SEHNR, CDR2 FQNEAQ, per germline (reference sequence). The CDR3 sequence is 19 residues long. The CDR3 spells CASSLASVVAGTPYNEQFF. Full variable domain (remainder filled in from reference TRBV7-9 and TRBJ2-1): DTGVSQNPRHKITKRGQNVTFRCDPISEHNRLYWYRQTLGQGPEFLTYFQNEAQLEKSRLLSDRFSAERPKGSFSTLEIQRTEQGDSAMYLCASSLASVVAGTPYNEQFFGPGTRLTVL.

This chain joins TRBV12-3 or TRBV12-4 and TRBJ2-1; TCRdb designates TRBD1, a call that cannot be tested without DNA. The CDR3 has 14 amino acids. CDR3 sequence: CASTYFNGGNEQFF.

By frequency, this clonotype registers medium-sized (0.01 to 0.1%). The CDR3 region is CSAPSGRTYNEQFF. The chain joins TRBV20-1 to TRBJ2-1. The CDR3 has 14 residues. Germline V gene lookup returns CDR1 DFQATT and CDR2 SNEGSKA (reference sequence).

J is TRBJ1-1 and V is TRBV29-1; TCRdb reports TRBD1, a call that lacks DNA to check it against. CDR3 size: 11 residues. CDR1 is SQVTM, CDR2 ANQGSEA, per germline. CDR3 sequence reads: CSVPGGQKAFF.